The text below deals with one T cell receptor beta chain. No antigen is known for it. This specimen belongs to a study of cytomegalovirus exposure and HLA in healthy donors. Points from the study as a whole: Rarity held for most TCR sequences, but there were some public TCRs that occurred in many donors. According to reports, the classifier identified cytomegalovirus status with high specificity and sensitivity. The CMV antigen specificity of a few CMV-associated chains was confirmed through in vitro analysis.

TCRdb's copy holds only in-frame clones and misses some; the assay was immunoSEQ multiplex PCR. The sample includes about 130,000 clones, around nine tenths of them seen just once. The TCR comes from a man under 40 in good health and CMV-seronegative. The sequencing input was PBMCs.

The CDR3 DNA reads as TGCGCCAGCAGTTCCGGGGGGTTGGTCTACGAGCAGTACTTC. Encoded protein: CASSSGGLVYEQYF. The V gene is TRBV5-1, the J gene TRBJ2-7; TRBD2 matches 7 bases. Losses at the gene ends were 5 bases for V and 3 bases for J; bases not matched to a gene: 8. CDR1 is SGHRS, CDR2 YFSETQ, per germline. The CDR3 is 14 amino acids.